This is a list of T cell receptor beta chains from one sample in a study of cytomegalovirus exposure and HLA in healthy donors. TCRdb keeps only in-frame clones here, not all; method: immunoSEQ multiplex PCR. The sample records about 340,000 clones, roughly 88% being singletons. The sequencing input was PBMCs. These receptors were collected from a young woman in good health and CMV-seronegative. Both conserved end residues are part of each CDR3. The D gene is left open where the match is weak. Clone size is given for some rows only: seen once, a few or many times, or a class if the clone is expanded.

.	TRBJ2-1	TRBV5-4	TRBD2	CASSIGTSGRNYNEQFF	TGTGCCAGCAGCATTGGGACTAGCGGGAGAAACTACAATGAGCAGTTCTTC
.	TRBJ2-7	TRBV5-4	TRBD1	CASSSRTGSFYEQYF	TGTGCCAGCAGCTCTCGGACAGGGAGTTTCTACGAGCAGTACTTC
.	TRBJ2-7	TRBV4-3	.	CASASGRTYEQYF	TGCGCCAGCGCGAGCGGGCGAACCTACGAGCAGTACTTC
.	TRBJ1-2	TRBV5-1	TRBD1	CASSLTGVLSYGYTF	TGCGCCAGCAGCCTAACAGGGGTCCTCAGCTATGGCTACACCTTC
.	TRBJ2-1	TRBV27	TRBD1	CASSSRTGVGQFF	TGTGCCAGCAGTTCTAGGACAGGGGTGGGGCAGTTCTTC
.	TRBJ2-1	TRBV11-2	TRBD1	CASSYRDRGVDEQFF	TGTGCCAGCAGCTACAGGGACAGGGGGGTCGATGAGCAGTTCTTC
.	TRBJ2-7	TRBV2	TRBD2	CASSVGGLSALNSYEQYF	TGTGCCAGCAGTGTGGGGGGGTTGTCGGCTTTAAACTCCTACGAGCAGTACTTC
.	TRBJ2-7	TRBV19	TRBD1	CASSPGTGLHEQYF	TGTGCCAGTAGTCCCGGGACAGGTCTACACGAGCAGTACTTC
few	TRBJ2-2	TRBV7-3	.	CASSPFDRGSRTGELFF	TGTGCCAGCAGTCCATTCGACCGGGGGAGTCGGACCGGGGAGCTGTTTTTT
.	TRBJ1-4	TRBV18	TRBD1	CASSEGKGGHEKLFF	TGTGCCAGCTCAGAGGGGAAAGGGGGCCATGAAAAACTGTTTTTT
.	TRBJ2-2	TRBV28	.	CASKYLQTNTGELFF	TGTGCCAGCAAGTATTTACAGACGAACACCGGGGAGCTGTTTTTT
once	TRBJ2-7	TRBV9	TRBD2	CASSVQTSGRPDEQYF	TGTGCCAGCAGCGTACAGACTAGCGGGAGGCCGGACGAGCAGTACTTC
many	TRBJ2-7	TRBV4-1	.	CASSQVPRDEQYF	TGCGCCAGCAGCCAAGTCCCCAGGGACGAGCAGTACTTC
.	TRBJ1-1	TRBV29-1	.	CSALSGNTEAFF	TGCAGCGCCCTGTCGGGGAACACTGAAGCTTTCTTT
.	TRBJ2-7	TRBV28	.	CASSLPGISYEQYF	TGTGCCAGCAGTTTACCCGGGATCTCCTACGAGCAGTACTTC
.	TRBJ2-7	TRBV27	.	CASSLSDGNSYEQYF	TGTGCCAGCAGTTTATCGGACGGGAACTCCTACGAGCAGTACTTC
.	TRBJ1-1	TRBV9	.	CASSVGVRTEAFF	TGTGCCAGCAGCGTAGGAGTGAGGACTGAAGCTTTCTTT
few	TRBJ2-5	TRBV5-1	.	CASLSRGETQYF	TGCGCCAGCCTAAGTCGGGGAGAGACCCAGTACTTC
.	TRBJ2-1	TRBV5-1	TRBD2	CASSAGLAGDEQFF	TGCGCCAGCAGCGCGGGACTAGCCGGAGATGAGCAGTTCTTC
.	TRBJ2-1	TRBV28	TRBD2	CASSRTGLALSQFF	TGTGCCAGCAGTCGCACGGGACTAGCTCTCTCCCAGTTCTTC
.	TRBJ2-7	TRBV6-5	.	CASSASGNSYEQYF	TGTGCCAGCAGTGCGAGCGGAAACTCCTACGAGCAGTACTTC
.	TRBJ1-1	TRBV5-1	TRBD1	CASSLGQGARNTEAFF	TGCGCCAGCAGCTTGGGACAGGGGGCGCGGAACACTGAAGCTTTCTTT
.	TRBJ2-3	TRBV29-1	.	CSSRLVRTDTQYF	TGCAGCTCCCGACTAGTCAGGACAGATACGCAGTATTTT
.	TRBJ2-1	TRBV5-1	TRBD2	CASSLEREGPNEQFF	TGCGCCAGCAGCTTGGAGCGGGAGGGCCCCAATGAGCAGTTCTTC
.	TRBJ1-3	TRBV2	.	CASSRVSGNTIYF	TGTGCCAGCAGTCGGGTCTCTGGAAACACCATATATTTT
.	TRBJ2-5	TRBV7-6	TRBD2	CASSPSSGAYQETQYF	TGTGCCAGCAGCCCTTCTAGCGGGGCATACCAAGAGACCCAGTACTTC
.	TRBJ2-1	TRBV9	TRBD2	CASSEVDSGSAYNEQFF	TGTGCCAGCAGCGAGGTGGATAGCGGGAGCGCCTACAATGAGCAGTTCTTC
.	TRBJ2-1	TRBV5-1	.	CASSLGSWGVLGNEQFF	TGCGCCAGCAGCTTGGGGAGTTGGGGGGTTTTGGGCAATGAGCAGTTCTTC
.	TRBJ2-4	TRBV6-5	TRBD2	CASSYSLAGVDIIQYF	TGTGCCAGCAGTTACTCACTGGCGGGAGTGGATATCATTCAGTACTTC
.	TRBJ2-7	TRBV15	TRBD1	CATSRDIVGQGYEQYF	TGTGCCACCAGCAGAGATATAGTAGGACAGGGCTACGAGCAGTACTTC
.	TRBJ1-2	TRBV6-5	.	CASSYSRQNYGYTF	TGTGCCAGCAGTTACTCGAGACAGAACTATGGCTACACCTTC
.	TRBJ1-2	TRBV28	.	CASSLRGYGYTF	TGTGCCAGCAGTTTACGAGGGTACGGCTACACCTTC
.	TRBJ2-7	TRBV4-1	TRBD1	CASSQLPGQRYEQYF	TGCGCCAGCAGCCAATTACCGGGACAGCGCTACGAGCAGTACTTC
.	TRBJ1-2	TRBV29-1	.	CSVPEADYYGYTF	TGCAGCGTTCCTGAGGCAGATTACTATGGCTACACCTTC
.	TRBJ1-2	TRBV5-1	.	CASSPAPTGTYGYTF	TGCGCCAGCAGCCCCGCCCCTACAGGGACCTATGGCTACACCTTC
.	TRBJ1-1	TRBV6-5	TRBD1	CASSMGQMNTEAFF	TGTGCCAGCAGTATGGGACAGATGAACACTGAAGCTTTCTTT
.	TRBJ2-7	TRBV9	TRBD2	CASSGGGNEQYF	TGTGCCAGCAGTGGCGGGGGTAACGAGCAGTACTTC
.	TRBJ2-1	TRBV6-1	TRBD1	CASRRQGANEQFF	TGTGCCAGCAGGCGACAGGGGGCGAATGAGCAGTTCTTC
.	TRBJ1-1	TRBV6-1	.	CASRRQINTEAFF	TGTGCCAGCAGGAGACAGATCAACACTGAAGCTTTCTTT
.	TRBJ1-2	TRBV27	.	CASSLSRQSYGYTF	TGTGCCAGCAGTTTGTCTCGACAGTCCTATGGCTACACCTTC
.	TRBJ1-2	TRBV25-1	TRBD1	CASQDRANYGYTF	TGTGCCAGCCAAGACAGGGCTAACTATGGCTACACCTTC
.	TRBJ2-1	TRBV5-1	TRBD2	CASSLDGLAYNEQFF	TGCGCCAGCAGCTTGGACGGACTAGCGTACAATGAGCAGTTCTTC
.	TRBJ2-2	TRBV11-2	.	CASSFPGRELAVNTGELFF	TGTGCCAGCAGCTTTCCCGGACGGGAACTAGCAGTGAACACCGGGGAGCTGTTTTTT
few	TRBJ1-1	TRBV18	.	CASSPRQTNTEAFF	TGTGCCAGCTCACCACGGCAAACGAACACTGAAGCTTTCTTT
.	TRBJ2-7	TRBV4-3	TRBD2	CASSQDWSGTSLGEQYF	TGCGCCAGCAGCCAAGATTGGTCGGGGACTAGCCTAGGCGAGCAGTACTTC
.	TRBJ1-2	TRBV19	TRBD1	CASRPGQGDFGYTF	TGTGCCAGTAGGCCGGGACAGGGGGATTTTGGCTACACCTTC
.	TRBJ2-2	TRBV12-5	.	CASGLVTGAGELFF	TGTGCTAGTGGTTTGGTAACGGGAGCCGGGGAGCTGTTTTTT
.	TRBJ2-1	TRBV2	TRBD2	CASRSGSFMNEQFF	TGTGCCAGCAGAAGCGGGAGTTTCATGAATGAGCAGTTCTTC
.	TRBJ1-1	TRBV4-3	.	CASSWGTANTEAFF	TGCGCCAGCAGCTGGGGCACAGCGAACACTGAAGCTTTCTTT
once	TRBJ1-1	TRBV6-5	.	CASSSALMNTEAFF	TGTGCCAGCAGTTCAGCGCTCATGAACACTGAAGCTTTCTTT
.	TRBJ1-5	TRBV7-9	.	CASSMGGATAQHF	TGTGCCAGCAGTATGGGAGGGGCGACGGCCCAGCATTTT
.	TRBJ1-1	TRBV4-1	TRBD1	CASSQGQGAGEAFF	TGCGCCAGCAGCCAAGGACAGGGAGCGGGTGAAGCTTTCTTT